This T cell receptor beta chain was found in a study of blood T cell repertoires in COVID-19. About the study: The study drew acute and convalescent COVID-19 samples from the United States, Italy and Spain. Sample material is recorded as cDNA or gDNA derived from T cells, B-cell-depleted T cells, or PBMCs.

The CDR3 covers 12 residues. V trimming: 7 bases; J trimming: 3 bases; junction bases outside the gene matches: 3. The germline gives CDR1 SQVTM, CDR2 ANQGSEA. In the original analysis: By means of reference gene primer amplification, nucleated cell counts were estimated. Method: immunoSEQ multiplex PCR; TCRdb's copy keeps in-frame clones and lacks some. The V and J calls and clone size come from that table; D and trimming were worked out from the DNA. The sample holds some 230,000 clones, around 83% seen once. Sequenced input: peripheral blood. This receptor was identified in a man aged 40-49 years with acute or convalescent COVID-19. The chain has TRBV29-1 and TRBJ1-2; 9 positions match TRBD1. As DNA, the CDR3 is TGCAGCGGTCGGACAGGGGACTATGGCTACACCTTC. This translates into CSGRTGDYGYTF. The variable domain in full, with the rest retrieved from reference TRBV29-1 and TRBJ1-2, is SAVISQKPSRDICQRGTSLTIQCQVDSQVTMMFWYRQQPGQSLTLIATANQGSEATYESGFVIDKFPISRPNLTFSTLTVSNMSPEDSSIYLCSGRTGDYGYTFGSGTRLTVV.